This T cell receptor beta chain is from a study of OX40 agonist ivuxolimab in advanced cancers. Across the whole study: Among those enrolled, mean age was about 60 years (range about 23 to 85) and over 70% were male. One patient with hepatocellular carcinoma and two with cutaneous melanoma, three in all, had partial responses. General study results and limits: CD8+ T cells showed, on average, more clonal expansion than CD4+ cells.

As regards this clone: The target antigen is unknown.

This CDR3 is built from 16 residues. CDR1 is SNHLY, CDR2 FYNNEI, per germline. The ends were cut back, 4 bases at V and 6 bases at J, with 18 bases in the middle. Profiling relied on immunoSEQ multiplex PCR, and the TCRdb table lists in-frame clones only, not all of them. The profile covers approximately 57,000 clones, with 83% appearing a single time and over 3% taken by the ten largest. The sample consisted of CD4+ or CD8+ T cells sorted from blood, taken in a trial of the OX40 agonist ivuxolimab. The TCR was taken from an adult with an advanced solid tumor such as melanoma, head and neck, liver or kidney cancer. This sequence joins TRBV2 and TRBJ1-4; TRBD1 might be the D (6 bases). The CDR3 loop reads CASSGGGGALDEKLFF. Written as DNA, the CDR3 is TGTGCCAGCAGTGGAGGCGGGGGGGCATTGGATGAAAAACTGTTTTTT.